This T cell receptor (beta chain) comes out of a study of control samples from healthy donors and cancer patients. The CDR3 runs to 13 residues. Germline-derived CDR1 and CDR2 are MDHEN and SYDVKM. V lost 3 bases to trimming and J lost 12 bases, with 12 bases between them. Only in-frame clones appear in the TCRdb table, and some are missing; sequencing was by immunoSEQ multiplex PCR. The table lists under 70,000 clones, approximately 86% of them singletons. The specimen was blood. The clonotype originates from a man aged 45 to 65 in good health. This chain joins TRBV28 and TRBJ2-6, with D possibly being TRBD1 (5 bases). The CDR3 reads CASSLQQAGVLTF. The CDR3 DNA reads as TGTGCCAGCAGTTTGCAACAGGCTGGCGTCCTGACTTTC.